This is a list of T cell receptor beta chains from one sample in a study of patients and donors after allogeneic stem cell transplantation. TCRdb used MiXCR to reprocess the RT-PCR reads, holding one entry per CDR3 protein. The top ten hold roughly 7.2% of the sample, which has over 400,000 distinct CDR3 sequences, roughly 16% seen once. Sequences were obtained from blood, either unsorted or a sorted T cell fraction (not recorded which). The receptor set was obtained from a human donor who was either an allogeneic HSCT recipient or a stem cell or donor lymphocyte infusion donor (not recorded which). It is not recorded whose cells these are; they may come from a transplant donor. Both conserved end residues are part of each CDR3. The D gene is left open where the match is weak. Clone sizes are given selectively: once, few, many, or a class where the clone is expanded.

TRBJ1-5 | - | 14 | - | TRBV5-1 | CASSRQGQGQPQHF | TGCGCCAGCAGCCGGCAGGGGCAAGGACAGCCCCAGCATTTT
TRBJ2-1 | few | 15 | TRBD1 | TRBV5-1 | CASSLGGQGYNEQFF | TGCGCCAGCAGCTTGGGGGGACAGGGGTACAATGAGCAGTTCTTC
TRBJ1-6 | few | 14 | TRBD1 | TRBV12-3/TRBV12-4 | CASSSWDSNSPLHF | TGTGCCAGCAGTTCGTGGGACAGTAATTCACCCCTCCACTTT
TRBJ2-2 | many | 16 | TRBD2 | TRBV5-4 | CASSTPQRGESGELFF | TGTGCCAGCAGCACCCCTCAGCGGGGGGAAAGCGGGGAGCTGTTTTTT
TRBJ2-7 | many | 14 | TRBD1 | TRBV5-1 | CASSRGQGAYEQYF | TGCGCCAGCAGCAGAGGACAGGGGGCCTACGAGCAGTACTTC
TRBJ2-3 | many | 15 | TRBD1 | TRBV4-3 | CASSLWGQGTDTQYF | TGCGCCAGCAGCCTCTGGGGACAGGGGACAGATACGCAGTATTTT
TRBJ2-1 | - | 15 | - | TRBV7-3 | CASSLTLGASDEQFF | TGTGCCAGCAGCTTAACACTTGGGGCCTCCGATGAGCAGTTCTTC
TRBJ2-2 | many | 16 | TRBD1 | TRBV12-3/TRBV12-4 | CASTFTTGGNTGELFF | TGTGCCAGCACCTTTACCACAGGGGGTAACACCGGGGAGCTGTTTTTT
TRBJ2-5 | few | 19 | - | TRBV5-1 | CASSPSIGGALGVQETQYF | TGCGCCAGCAGCCCTTCTATCGGAGGGGCTCTAGGGGTACAAGAGACCCAGTACTTC
TRBJ2-3 | - | 15 | - | TRBV7-9 | CASSLGVAGTDTQYF | TGTGCCAGCAGCTTAGGGGTGGCGGGCACAGATACGCAGTATTTT
TRBJ1-5 | few | 15 | - | TRBV6-1 | CASRPLRQSNQPQHF | TGTGCCAGCAGACCCCTCCGACAGTCGAATCAGCCCCAGCATTTT
TRBJ2-7 | few | 14 | - | TRBV10-3 | CAISPGGDSYEQYF | TGTGCCATATCACCGGGGGGCGACTCCTACGAGCAGTACTTC
TRBJ2-7 | few | 16 | - | TRBV5-1 | CASSLGRAGVGYEQYF | TGCGCCAGCAGCTTGGGCAGGGCAGGGGTTGGCTACGAGCAGTACTTC
TRBJ2-1 | few | 17 | - | TRBV3-1 | CASSLGVGETFDNEQFF | TGTGCCAGCAGCCTAGGGGTGGGCGAGACATTCGACAATGAGCAGTTCTTC
TRBJ2-7 | many | 15 | - | TRBV6-5 | CASSYSNKGSYEQYF | TGTGCCAGCAGTTACTCGAACAAGGGGTCCTACGAGCAGTACTTC
TRBJ1-3 | few | 19 | - | TRBV27 | CASSLSRRVGTGRRNTIYF | TGTGCCAGCAGTTTAAGCCGACGCGTCGGGACCGGGCGGAGAAACACCATATATTTT
TRBJ2-5 | - | 16 | TRBD2 | TRBV12-3/TRBV12-4 | CASSSGTSGSGETQYF | TGTGCCAGCAGTTCCGGGACTAGCGGGAGTGGTGAGACCCAGTACTTC
TRBJ1-2 | - | 15 | - | TRBV7-8 | CASSGKVSINYGYTF | TGTGCCAGCAGCGGCAAGGTGTCCATAAACTATGGCTACACCTTC
TRBJ2-7 | - | 15 | - | TRBV7-6 | CASSLGTDFSYEQYF | TGTGCCAGCAGCTTAGGGACCGACTTCTCCTACGAGCAGTACTTC
TRBJ1-5 | few | 15 | - | TRBV20-1 | CSARDLGQYNQPQHF | TGCAGTGCTAGAGATCTCGGGCAGTACAATCAGCCCCAGCATTTT
TRBJ2-7 | many | 13 | - | TRBV12-3/TRBV12-4 | CASSSAISYEQYF | TGTGCCAGCAGTTCGGCCATCTCCTACGAGCAGTACTTC
TRBJ1-1 | few | 13 | - | TRBV5-6 | CASSSQTNTEAFF | TGTGCCAGCAGCTCCCAAACGAACACTGAAGCTTTCTTT
TRBJ2-2 | - | 14 | - | TRBV20-1 | CSATRQGNGGELIF | TGCAGTGCTACCCGACAGGGTAACGGCGGGGAGCTGATTTTT
TRBJ2-3 | few | 14 | TRBD2 | TRBV5-1 | CASRVAGVVDTQYF | TGCGCCAGCAGGGTAGCGGGAGTGGTAGATACGCAGTATTTT
TRBJ2-3 | - | 13 | - | TRBV12-3/TRBV12-4 | CAGSGTGTDTQYF | TGTGCCGGTTCCGGGACTGGCACAGATACGCAGTATTTT
TRBJ1-1 | - | 12 | - | TRBV20-1 | CSASGSNREAFF | TGCAGTGCAAGTGGGTCAAATCGAGAAGCTTTCTTT
TRBJ2-1 | few | 16 | TRBD2 | TRBV2 | CASSERRTSGRDEQFF | TGTGCCAGCAGTGAAAGGAGGACTAGCGGGAGGGATGAGCAGTTCTTC
TRBJ2-1 | - | 11 | - | TRBV20-1 | CSARDGHEQFF | TGCAGTGCTAGAGATGGGCATGAGCAGTTCTTC
TRBJ2-1 | - | 15 | - | TRBV30 | CAWSRWAGTYNEQFF | TGTGCCTGGAGTCGGTGGGCGGGAACCTACAATGAGCAGTTCTTC
TRBJ1-2 | many | 15 | - | TRBV7-2 | CASSFSDLRDYGYTF | TGTGCCAGCAGCTTTTCGGATCTTCGAGATTATGGCTACACCTTC
TRBJ2-7 | few | 14 | TRBD1 | TRBV5-8 | CASRKRDSSYEQYF | TGTGCCAGCAGGAAACGGGACAGCTCCTACGAGCAGTACTTC
TRBJ2-2 | few | 13 | - | TRBV11-3 | CASSSGGPLELFF | TGTGCCAGCAGCTCCGGTGGGCCGCTGGAGCTGTTTTTT
TRBJ2-5 | few | 14 | - | TRBV7-2 | CASSVTLFQETQYF | TGTGCCAGCAGCGTGACACTATTCCAAGAGACCCAGTACTTC
TRBJ1-6 | few | 14 | - | TRBV27 | CASSFLSTNSPLHF | TGTGCCAGCAGTTTTTTGAGTACTAATTCACCCCTCCACTTT
TRBJ1-5 | - | 13 | - | TRBV15 | CATSMRGYQPQHF | TGTGCCACCAGCATGCGGGGGTATCAGCCCCAGCATTTT
TRBJ1-1 | - | 14 | TRBD1 | TRBV6-1 | CASTVTGGITEAFF | TGTGCCAGCACAGTCACAGGGGGCATAACTGAAGCTTTCTTT
TRBJ1-4 | few | 15 | - | TRBV20-1 | CSAQPLRTEPGKLFF | TGCAGTGCCCAGCCGCTCAGGACAGAGCCAGGAAAACTGTTTTTT
TRBJ2-2 | few | 14 | TRBD2 | TRBV7-3 | CASSSSGGTGELFF | TGTGCCAGCAGTTCTAGCGGGGGCACCGGGGAGCTGTTTTTT
TRBJ2-1 | - | 17 | TRBD2 | TRBV7-9 | CASSGTSGILGNNEQFF | TGTGCCAGCAGTGGGACTAGCGGGATACTCGGAAACAATGAGCAGTTCTTC
TRBJ1-6 | - | 15 | - | TRBV7-2 | CASSWAGTYNSPLHF | TGTGCCAGCAGCTGGGCTGGGACATATAATTCACCCCTCCACTTT
TRBJ2-1 | many | 11 | - | TRBV4-1 | CASSLYGEQFF | TGCGCCAGCAGCCTGTACGGTGAGCAGTTCTTC
TRBJ2-5 | few | 13 | - | TRBV29-1 | CSATAQGWGTQYF | TGCAGCGCGACGGCACAGGGTTGGGGGACCCAGTACTTC